One and the same sample provided the 18 T cell receptor beta chains below, sequenced in a study of Ad26.COV2.S vaccination and SARS-CoV-2 variants. Only in-frame clones appear in the TCRdb table, and some are missing; sequencing was by immunoSEQ multiplex PCR. The repertoire consists of 300,000 to 400,000 clones, with approximately 85% occurring once and the leading ten covering 3% to 4%. Treatment: around 19 received Ad26.COV2.S at low or high dose, single or two shots; roughly five received placebo; per-sample allocation not given. Material that was analyzed had been drawn on day 63 after the first vaccine or placebo injection. Specimen: peripheral blood, collected in a trial of Ad26.COV2.S vaccine versus placebo. These TCRs come from a person between 18 and 65 years old who received the Ad26.COV2.S COVID-19 vaccine or a placebo.

This clone occurred many times. The chain recombines TRBV30 with TRBJ1-2, with 10 bases fitting TRBD1. The CDR3 has 15 amino acids. The ends lost 0 bases at V and 7 bases at J; junction bases unmatched: 8. The germline V gene encodes CDR1 GTSNPN and CDR2 SVGIG (reference sequence). CDR3 residues: CAWSVLRTGGLGYTF. The CDR3 coding sequence is TGTGCCTGGAGTGTACTCCGGACAGGGGGTCTTGGCTACACCTTC. Full variable domain (outside the CDR3, taken from reference TRBV30 and TRBJ1-2): SQTIHQWPATLVQPVGSPLSLECTVEGTSNPNLYWYRQAAGRGLQLLFYSVGIGQISSEVPQNLSASRPQDRQFILSSKKLLLSDSGFYLCAWSVLRTGGLGYTFGSGTRLTVV.

The chain joins TRBV3-1 (or the pseudogene TRBV3-2) to TRBJ2-2; 11 positions match TRBD2. Trimming took 4 bases from V and 6 from J; bases not matched to a gene: 4. The CDR3 is 15 amino acids. Per the germline V gene, CDR1 is LGHDT and CDR2 is YNNKEL (reference sequence). Here the CDR3 reads CASSLAGGPSGELFF. Here the CDR3 DNA reads TGTGCCAGCAGCCTAGCGGGAGGGCCTTCCGGGGAGCTGTTTTTT.

The V gene is TRBV7-2, the J gene TRBJ1-4; unclear D gene. The CDR3 has 17 amino acids. Trimming took 2 bases from V and 0 from J, leaving 13 bases between them. The germline V gene encodes CDR1 SGHTA and CDR2 FQGNSA. The CDR3 is CASSLRTASSTNEKLFF. In nucleotides, the CDR3 is TGTGCCAGCAGCTTACGAACAGCGTCCTCAACTAATGAAAAACTGTTTTTT.

The V and J genes are TRBV10-2 and TRBJ1-1; maybe TRBD1 (5 bases). Trimming left V 4 bases short and J 0 bases short, with 12 bases between. The CDR3 runs to 15 residues. Germline V gene sequence: CDR1 WSHSY, CDR2 SAAADI. CDR3 nucleotides: TGCGCCAGCAGTGGCTTCAGGGATATGAACACTGAAGCTTTCTTT. It encodes CASSGFRDMNTEAFF.

The chain carries TRBV11-2 and TRBJ2-1; no definite D call. Germline CDR1 is SGHAT and CDR2 is FQNNGV. The CDR3 is 11 amino acids. Trimming removed 2 bases from V and 10 bases from J, with 6 bases in between. Written as DNA, the CDR3 is TGTGCCAGCAGCTTATTCAACGAGCAGTTCTTC. This codes for CASSLFNEQFF.

CDR3 amino acids: CASSSGTGPYNEQFF. CDR3 DNA sequence: TGTGCCAGCAGCTCCGGGACAGGCCCCTACAATGAGCAGTTCTTC. This chain connects TRBV7-2 to TRBJ2-1, with TRBD1 identical over 8 bases. Unmatched junction bases numbered 4, after V lost 4 bases and J lost 2 bases. Germline V gene sequence: CDR1 SGHTA, CDR2 FQGNSA. CDR3 length equals 15 residues.

This chain links TRBV12-5 with TRBJ2-1; 10 bases map to TRBD2. CDR1 is LGHNT, CDR2 FRNRAP, per germline. The CDR3 sequence is 20 residues long. V was clipped by 4 bases and J by 1 base; unmatched bases: 16. The CDR3, as DNA: TGTGCTAGTGGTTCTTCTATCGGACTAGCGGTGGGGGGATCCTACAATGAGCAGTTCTTC. This translates into CASGSSIGLAVGGSYNEQFF. Combining the CDR3 with reference TRBV12-5 and TRBJ2-1 gives the whole variable domain DARVTQTPRHKVTEMGQEVTMRCQPILGHNTVFWYRQTMMQGLELLAYFRNRAPLDDSGMPKDRFSAEMPDATLATLKIQPSEPRDSAVYFCASGSSIGLAVGGSYNEQFFGPGTRLTVL.

The chain combines TRBV27 with TRBJ1-1, with no clear D. Germline CDR1 and CDR2: MNHEY and SMNVEV (reference sequence). The CDR3 is 11 amino acids. V lost 10 bases, J lost 5 bases, and 11 bases lay in between. CDR3 loop: CATERGTEAFF. In DNA, the CDR3 is TGTGCCACCGAACGCGGGACTGAAGCTTTCTTT.

This chain joins TRBV15 and TRBJ1-2; weak D call: TRBD1 (6 bases). The CDR3 is 13 amino acids. The V end lost 8 bases, the J end lost 4 bases, and 14 bases lay between the germline ends. CDR1 and CDR2 from the germline V gene are LNHNV and YYDKDF (reference sequence). The CDR3 bases are TGTGCCACCGAGGCGGGGGCAGGCTATGGCTACACCTTC. Amino acids: CATEAGAGYGYTF. Filled out from reference TRBV15 and TRBJ1-2, the complete variable domain reads DAMVIQNPRYQVTQFGKPVTLSCSQTLNHNVMYWYQQKSSQAPKLLFHYYDKDFNNEADTPDNFQSRRPNTSFCFLDIRSPGLGDTAMYLCATEAGAGYGYTFGSGTRLTVV.

The chain uses TRBV6-6 and TRBJ2-7; possible D gene TRBD2, 6 bases. The germline V and J ends were trimmed by 8 bases and 1 base, with 12 bases remaining between them. The germline gives CDR1 MNHNY, CDR2 SVGAGI (reference sequence). This CDR3 is 13 amino acids long. CDR3 region: CASRDGGSYEQYF. In DNA, the CDR3 is TGTGCCAGCCGGGACGGGGGATCCTACGAGCAGTACTTC.

The V gene is TRBV6-5, the J gene TRBJ1-5; D perhaps matches TRBD1 (5 bases). From germline, CDR1 is MNHEY and CDR2 SVGAGI. The CDR3 contains 15 residues. Trimming pared 6 bases from V and 1 base from J, leaving 13 bases between. CDR3 nucleotide sequence: TGTGCCAGCAGCTCCCAGGGAGGGAGCAATCAGCCCCAGCATTTT. Residues: CASSSQGGSNQPQHF.

This clone has only a few counts. This chain links TRBV6-1 with TRBJ1-2, with a possible D match to TRBD1 (6 bases). This CDR3 comprises 18 residues. The V gene lost 6 bases and the J gene lost 4 bases, with 27 bases spanning the gap. CDR1 and CDR2 from the germline V gene are MNHNS and SASEGT. CDR3 amino acids: CASSERGSQQGGGYGYTF. The CDR3 coding sequence is TGTGCCAGCAGCGAAAGGGGGTCTCAACAAGGAGGAGGCTATGGCTACACCTTC.

This rearrangement joins TRBV2 to TRBJ2-2; D may correspond to TRBD1 or TRBD2 (5 bases each). V dropped 3 bases and J dropped 5 bases, with 7 bases sitting between them. The CDR3 loop spans 13 amino acids. CDR1 SNHLY and CDR2 FYNNEI come from the germline V gene. The CDR3 sequence: CASSEGVTGELFF. CDR3 coding DNA: TGTGCCAGCAGTGAGGGGGTTACCGGGGAGCTGTTTTTT.

The chain employs TRBV10-3 and TRBJ1-3, with D tentatively TRBD1 (6 bases). Trimming removed 0 bases at V and 2 bases at J, with 8 bases between. Germline-derived CDR1 and CDR2 are ENHRY and SYGVKD. This CDR3 region has 15 residues. CDR3 residues: CAISESRGAGNTIYF. CDR3 bases: TGTGCCATCAGTGAGTCCAGGGGAGCTGGAAACACCATATATTTT.

The chain links TRBV28 to TRBJ2-2; TRBD2 might be the D (6 bases). V shed 4 bases and J shed 6 bases, with 18 bases lying between them. The CDR3 extends over 16 amino acids. Germline V gene data show CDR1 as MDHEN and CDR2 as SYDVKM. CDR3 loop: CASSSIAGSLAGELFF. CDR3 DNA sequence: TGTGCCAGCAGTTCTATCGCCGGGAGCTTGGCCGGGGAGCTGTTTTTT.

This clone was observed a handful of times. Relative to the germline gene, one junction end is altered; a read error may explain this. V and J are TRBV7-7 and TRBJ2-3; TRBD2 is a possible D gene (7 bases). This CDR3 has 15 amino acids. Germline CDR1 and CDR2: SSHAT and FNYEAQ (reference sequence). CDR3 in DNA: TGTGCTAGCAGCTTGGGGGGGACAACTACAGATACGCAGTATTTT. Translating gives CASSLGGTTTDTQYF.

The rearrangement joins TRBV5-1 to TRBJ1-1; no clear D gene. CDR3 length: 15 amino acids. Trimming stripped 0 bases from V and 1 base from J, with 10 bases between. In germline, CDR1 is SGHRS, CDR2 YFSETQ. CDR3 nucleotides: TGCGCCAGCAGCTTGGAAGGCGGAAAGAACACTGAAGCTTTCTTT. Its protein product is CASSLEGGKNTEAFF.

This chain connects TRBV20-1 to TRBJ2-5, with D possibly matching TRBD2 (5 bases). V was shortened by 5 bases and J by 1 base, with 17 bases between the two germline ends. The CDR3 is made up of 15 amino acids. Per the germline V gene, CDR1 is DFQATT and CDR2 is SNEGSKA (reference sequence). CDR3 DNA: TGCAGTGCTTGTGCGGGTCCACCGGGCCAAGAGACCCAGTACTTC. Translated, it gives CSACAGPPGQETQYF.